This TCR beta chain was profiled in a study of T cell responses to AZD1222 COVID-19 vaccine. Study background: Pooled together were second doses at about 4 or about 12 weeks.

The assay was immunoSEQ multiplex PCR, and TCRdb's table has in-frame clones only and misses some. The data contain 110,000 to 150,000 clones, about 91% of them seen just once; the ten biggest clones take up around 3.5%. Findings of the study overall: The repertoires were collected only after the peak T cell response.

In germline, CDR1 is GTSNPN, CDR2 SVGIG (reference sequence). The CDR3 sequence is 18 residues long. V shed 5 bases and J shed 2 bases, with 26 bases lying between them. As concerns this clone: Its antigen is unidentified.

The source was peripheral blood, collected on day 0 of AZD1222 vaccination. This TCR derives from an adult in good health. The chain couples TRBV30 to TRBJ2-3; tentatively, D is TRBD2 (5 bases). The CDR3 DNA sequence: TGTGCCTGGGTGGCCCCGTTCCGGCTAGCAGACGACACAGATACGCAGTATTTT. It yields the protein CAWVAPFRLADDTDTQYF.